These 4 T cell receptor beta chains were sequenced from one sample in a study of breast tumors, draining lymph nodes, adjacent tissues. MiXCR, run by TCRdb on the multiplex PCR reads, gives a single entry per CDR3 protein. The data hold 150,000 to 200,000 distinct CDR3 sequences, with about 33% observed a single time. Breast cancer patients provided tissue from their axillary draining lymph nodes. The material sequenced was axillary lymph node tissue. The receptors originated from a female donor with breast cancer. Some clones in this sample may be carry-over from other donors' samples.

A note on this clonotype: A much larger clone differs from this one at a single base, so this may be a read error. The gene calls are TRBV28 and TRBJ2-7; D unclear. The CDR3 spans 11 residues. Germline CDR1 reads MDHEN; CDR2 reads SYDVKM. In DNA, the CDR3 is TGTGTCAGCGCAGGACCCTACGAGCAGTACTTC. Its translation: CVSAGPYEQYF.

This clonotype has at least ten counts. The chain employs TRBV18 and TRBJ1-5; D not certain. CDR3 length: 16 amino acids. The germline V gene encodes CDR1 KGHSH and CDR2 LQKENI. Trimming pared 3 bases from V and 1 base from J, leaving 13 bases between. CDR3 loop: CASSPSPSGSNQPQHF. DNA for the CDR3: TGTGCCAGCTCACCGAGCCCTTCGGGGAGCAATCAGCCCCAGCATTTT.

This clonotype was counted many times. J is TRBJ2-1 and V is TRBV5-1; D tentatively reads TRBD1 or TRBD2 (5 bases each). Germline values: CDR1 SGHRS, CDR2 YFSETQ. The CDR3 is 16 amino acids. V was clipped by 3 bases and J by 3 bases, with 16 bases between them. The CDR3 is CASSSGSGAIYNEQFF. The CDR3 DNA reads TGCGCCAGCAGCTCGGGGAGTGGGGCCATCTACAATGAGCAGTTCTTC.

The V and J genes are TRBV11-2 and TRBJ2-5, with D possibly TRBD2 on 7 matching bases. CDR1 and CDR2 from the germline V gene are SGHAT and FQNNGV. The ends were cut back, 3 bases at V and 4 bases at J, with 21 bases in the middle. This CDR3 spans 17 amino acids. CDR3 sequence (DNA): TGTGCCAGCAGCTTTTTACCTAGCGCGGGGGCCGGAGAGACCCAGTACTTC. This gives the protein CASSFLPSAGAGETQYF.